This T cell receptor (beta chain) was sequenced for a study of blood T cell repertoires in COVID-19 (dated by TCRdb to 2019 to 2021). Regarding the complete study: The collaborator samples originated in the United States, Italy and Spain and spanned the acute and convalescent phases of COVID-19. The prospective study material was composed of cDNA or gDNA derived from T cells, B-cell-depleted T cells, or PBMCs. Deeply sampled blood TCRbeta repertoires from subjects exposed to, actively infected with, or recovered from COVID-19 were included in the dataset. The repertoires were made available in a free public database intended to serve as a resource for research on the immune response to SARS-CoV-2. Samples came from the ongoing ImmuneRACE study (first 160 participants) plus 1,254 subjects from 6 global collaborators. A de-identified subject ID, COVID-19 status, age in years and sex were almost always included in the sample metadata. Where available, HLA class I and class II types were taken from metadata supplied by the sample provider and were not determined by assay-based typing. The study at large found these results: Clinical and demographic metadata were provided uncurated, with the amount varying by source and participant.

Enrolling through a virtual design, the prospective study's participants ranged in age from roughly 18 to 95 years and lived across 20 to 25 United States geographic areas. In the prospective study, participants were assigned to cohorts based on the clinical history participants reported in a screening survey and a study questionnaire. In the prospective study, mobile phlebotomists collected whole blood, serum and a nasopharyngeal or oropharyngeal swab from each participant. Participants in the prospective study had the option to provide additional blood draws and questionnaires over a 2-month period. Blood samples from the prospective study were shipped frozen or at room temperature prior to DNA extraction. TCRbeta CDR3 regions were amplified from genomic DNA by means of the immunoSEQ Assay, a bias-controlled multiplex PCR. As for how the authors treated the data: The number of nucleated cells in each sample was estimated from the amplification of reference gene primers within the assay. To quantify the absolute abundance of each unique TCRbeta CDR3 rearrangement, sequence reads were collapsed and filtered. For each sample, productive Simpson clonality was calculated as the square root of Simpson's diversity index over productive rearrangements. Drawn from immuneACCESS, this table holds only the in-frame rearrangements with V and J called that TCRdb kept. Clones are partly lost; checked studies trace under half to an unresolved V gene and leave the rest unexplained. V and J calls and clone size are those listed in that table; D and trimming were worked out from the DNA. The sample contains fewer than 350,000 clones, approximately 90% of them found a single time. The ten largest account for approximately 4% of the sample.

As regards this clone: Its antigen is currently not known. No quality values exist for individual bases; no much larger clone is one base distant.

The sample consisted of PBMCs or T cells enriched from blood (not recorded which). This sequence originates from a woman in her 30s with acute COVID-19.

The DNA sequence is as follows: TGTGCCAGCAGCCACAACAGGGGGCGAGCGGGAGCGGCCGGGGAGCTGTTTTTT. Translation gives CASSHNRGRAGAAGELFF. The chain couples TRBV3-1 (or the pseudogene TRBV3-2) to TRBJ2-2; the D gene is perhaps TRBD1, from 9 matching bases. Trimming costs V 3 bases and J 6 bases, and their ends lie 23 bases apart. The CDR3 sequence holds 18 residues, the cysteine and phenylalanine included. The CDR3 DNA has 54 bases and is translated from base 1. Sequences LGHDT (CDR1) and YNNKEL (CDR2) are obtained from the germline V gene (reference sequence).